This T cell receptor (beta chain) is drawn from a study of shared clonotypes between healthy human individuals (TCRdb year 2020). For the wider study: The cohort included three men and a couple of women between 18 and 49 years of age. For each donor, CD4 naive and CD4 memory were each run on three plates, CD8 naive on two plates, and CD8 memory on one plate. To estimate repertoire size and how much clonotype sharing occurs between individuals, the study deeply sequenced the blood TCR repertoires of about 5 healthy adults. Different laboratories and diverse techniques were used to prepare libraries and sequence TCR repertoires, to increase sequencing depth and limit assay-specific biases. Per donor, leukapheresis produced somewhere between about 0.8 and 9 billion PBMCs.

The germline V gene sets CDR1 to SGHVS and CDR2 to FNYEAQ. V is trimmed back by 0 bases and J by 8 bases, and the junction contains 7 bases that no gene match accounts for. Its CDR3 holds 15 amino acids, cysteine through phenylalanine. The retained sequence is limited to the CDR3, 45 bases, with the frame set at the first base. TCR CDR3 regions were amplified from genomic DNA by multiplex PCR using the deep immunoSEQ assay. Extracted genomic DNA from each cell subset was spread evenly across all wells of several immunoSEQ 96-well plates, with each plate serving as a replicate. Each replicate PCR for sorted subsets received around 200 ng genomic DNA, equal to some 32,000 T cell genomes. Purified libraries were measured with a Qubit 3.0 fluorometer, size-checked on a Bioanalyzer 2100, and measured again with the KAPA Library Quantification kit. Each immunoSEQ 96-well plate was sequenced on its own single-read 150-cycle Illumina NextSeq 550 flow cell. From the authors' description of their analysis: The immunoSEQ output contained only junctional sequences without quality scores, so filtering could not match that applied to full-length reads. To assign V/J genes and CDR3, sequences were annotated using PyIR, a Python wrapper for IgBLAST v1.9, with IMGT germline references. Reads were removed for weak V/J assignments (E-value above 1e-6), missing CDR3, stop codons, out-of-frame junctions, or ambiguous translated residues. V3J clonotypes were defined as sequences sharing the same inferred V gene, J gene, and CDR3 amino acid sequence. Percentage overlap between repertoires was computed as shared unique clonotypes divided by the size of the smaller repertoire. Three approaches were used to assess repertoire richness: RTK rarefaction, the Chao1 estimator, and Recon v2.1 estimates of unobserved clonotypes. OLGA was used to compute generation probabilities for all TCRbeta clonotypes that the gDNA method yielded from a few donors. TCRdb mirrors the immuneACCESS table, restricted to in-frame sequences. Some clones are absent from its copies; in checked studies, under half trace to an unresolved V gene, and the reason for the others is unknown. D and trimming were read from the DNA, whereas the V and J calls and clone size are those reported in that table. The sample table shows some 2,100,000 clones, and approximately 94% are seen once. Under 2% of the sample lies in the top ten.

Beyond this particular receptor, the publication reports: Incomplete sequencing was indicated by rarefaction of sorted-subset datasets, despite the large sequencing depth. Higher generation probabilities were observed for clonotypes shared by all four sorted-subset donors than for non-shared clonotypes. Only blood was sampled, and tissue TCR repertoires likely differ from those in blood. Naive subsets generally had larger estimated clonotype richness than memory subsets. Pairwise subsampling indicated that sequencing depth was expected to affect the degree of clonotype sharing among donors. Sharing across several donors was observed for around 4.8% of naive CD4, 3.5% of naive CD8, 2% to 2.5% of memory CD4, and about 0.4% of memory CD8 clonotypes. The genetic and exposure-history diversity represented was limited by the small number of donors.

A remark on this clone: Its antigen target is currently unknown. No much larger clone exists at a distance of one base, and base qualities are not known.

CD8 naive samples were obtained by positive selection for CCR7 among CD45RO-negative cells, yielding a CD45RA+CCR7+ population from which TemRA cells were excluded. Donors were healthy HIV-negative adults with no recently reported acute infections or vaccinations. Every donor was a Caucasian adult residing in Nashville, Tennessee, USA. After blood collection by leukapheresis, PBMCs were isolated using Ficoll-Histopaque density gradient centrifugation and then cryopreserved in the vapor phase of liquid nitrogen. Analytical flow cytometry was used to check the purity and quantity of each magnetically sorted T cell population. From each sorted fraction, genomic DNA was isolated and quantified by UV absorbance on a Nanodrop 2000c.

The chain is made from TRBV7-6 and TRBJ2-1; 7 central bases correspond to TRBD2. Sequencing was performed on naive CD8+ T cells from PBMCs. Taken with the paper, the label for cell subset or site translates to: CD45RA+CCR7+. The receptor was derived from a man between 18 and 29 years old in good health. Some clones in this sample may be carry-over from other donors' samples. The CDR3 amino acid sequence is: CASSLAGGSRDEQFF. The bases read TGTGCCAGCAGCTTAGCGGGCGGGAGTAGGGATGAGCAGTTCTTC.